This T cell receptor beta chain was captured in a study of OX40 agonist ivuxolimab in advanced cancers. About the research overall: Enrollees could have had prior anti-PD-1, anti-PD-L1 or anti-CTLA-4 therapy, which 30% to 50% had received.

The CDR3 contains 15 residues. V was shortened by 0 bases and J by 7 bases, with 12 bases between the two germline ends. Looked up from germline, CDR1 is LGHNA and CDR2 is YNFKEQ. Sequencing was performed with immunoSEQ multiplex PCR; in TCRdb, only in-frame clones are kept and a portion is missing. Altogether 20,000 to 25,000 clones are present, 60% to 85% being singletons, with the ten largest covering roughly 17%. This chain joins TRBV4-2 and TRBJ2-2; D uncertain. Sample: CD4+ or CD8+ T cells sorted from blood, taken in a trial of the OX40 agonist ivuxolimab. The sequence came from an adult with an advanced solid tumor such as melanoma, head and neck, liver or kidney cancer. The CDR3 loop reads CASSQEVGAIGELFF. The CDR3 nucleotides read TGTGCCAGCAGCCAAGAAGTAGGAGCGATCGGGGAGCTGTTTTTT.